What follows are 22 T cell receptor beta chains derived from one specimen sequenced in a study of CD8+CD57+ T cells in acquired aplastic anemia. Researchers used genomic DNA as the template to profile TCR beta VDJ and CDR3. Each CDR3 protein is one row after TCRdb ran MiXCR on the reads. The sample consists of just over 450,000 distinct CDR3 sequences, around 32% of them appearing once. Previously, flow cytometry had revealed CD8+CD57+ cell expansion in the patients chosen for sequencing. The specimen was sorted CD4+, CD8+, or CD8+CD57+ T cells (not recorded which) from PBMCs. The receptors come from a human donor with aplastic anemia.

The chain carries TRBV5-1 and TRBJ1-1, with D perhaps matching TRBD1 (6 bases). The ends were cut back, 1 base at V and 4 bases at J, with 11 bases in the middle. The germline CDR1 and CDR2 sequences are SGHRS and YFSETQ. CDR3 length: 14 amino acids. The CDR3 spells CASSLTGWGTEAFF. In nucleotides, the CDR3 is TGCGCCAGCAGCTTGACAGGGTGGGGCACTGAAGCTTTCTTT.

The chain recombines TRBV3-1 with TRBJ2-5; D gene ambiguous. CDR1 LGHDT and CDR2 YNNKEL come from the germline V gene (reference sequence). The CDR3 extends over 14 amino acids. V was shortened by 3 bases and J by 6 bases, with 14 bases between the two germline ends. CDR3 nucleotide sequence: TGTGCCAGCAGCCACGAAAGGCTACAAAAGACCCAGTACTTC. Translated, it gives CASSHERLQKTQYF.

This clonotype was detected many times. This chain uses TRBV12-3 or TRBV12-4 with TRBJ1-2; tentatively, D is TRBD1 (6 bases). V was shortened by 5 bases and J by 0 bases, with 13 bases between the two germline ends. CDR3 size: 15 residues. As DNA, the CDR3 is TGTGCCAGCAGTCCTGGACAGATGACTAACTATGGCTACACCTTC. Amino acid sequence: CASSPGQMTNYGYTF.

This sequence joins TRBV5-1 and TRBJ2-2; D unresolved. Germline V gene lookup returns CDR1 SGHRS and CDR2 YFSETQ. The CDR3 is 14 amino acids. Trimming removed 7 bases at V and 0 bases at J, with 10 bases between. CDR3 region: CASFDITNTGELFF. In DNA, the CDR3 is TGCGCCAGCTTCGACATAACGAACACCGGGGAGCTGTTTTTT.

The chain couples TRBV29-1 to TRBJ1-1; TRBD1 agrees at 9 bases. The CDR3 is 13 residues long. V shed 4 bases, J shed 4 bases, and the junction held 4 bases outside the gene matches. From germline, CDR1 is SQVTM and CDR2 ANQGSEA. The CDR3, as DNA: TGCAGCGTTGGGGGACAGGGTAGCACTGAAGCTTTCTTT. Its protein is CSVGGQGSTEAFF. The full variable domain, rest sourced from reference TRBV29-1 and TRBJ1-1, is SAVISQKPSRDICQRGTSLTIQCQVDSQVTMMFWYRQQPGQSLTLIATANQGSEATYESGFVIDKFPISRPNLTFSTLTVSNMSPEDSSIYLCSVGGQGSTEAFFGQGTRLTVV.

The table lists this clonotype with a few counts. Written as DNA, the CDR3 is TGCAGTGCTAGAGAGGGGGGACGAGATGAAAAACTGTTTTTT. It is translated as CSAREGGRDEKLFF. This chain joins TRBV20-1 and TRBJ1-4; possibly TRBD1 for D (5 bases). The CDR3 has 14 amino acids. Germline values: CDR1 DFQATT, CDR2 SNEGSKA (reference sequence). Trimming removed 0 bases from V and 6 bases from J, with 11 bases in between.

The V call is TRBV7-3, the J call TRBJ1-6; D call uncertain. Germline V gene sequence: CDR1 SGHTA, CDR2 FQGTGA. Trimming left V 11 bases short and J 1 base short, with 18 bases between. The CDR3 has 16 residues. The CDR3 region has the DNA TGTGCCTGGAGGCGAAGAGCGGGATCCTATAATTCACCCCTCCACTTT. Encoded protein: CAWRRRAGSYNSPLHF.

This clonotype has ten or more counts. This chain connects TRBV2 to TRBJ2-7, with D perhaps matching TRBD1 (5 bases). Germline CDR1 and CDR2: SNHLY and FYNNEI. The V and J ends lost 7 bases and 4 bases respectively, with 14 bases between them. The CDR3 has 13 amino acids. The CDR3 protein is CASNVGAFYEQYF. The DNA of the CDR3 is TGTGCCAGCAATGTTGGGGCCTTTTACGAGCAGTACTTC.

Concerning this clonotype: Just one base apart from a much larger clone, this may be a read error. The CDR3 region is CASSFREQEAQYF. CDR3 coding DNA: TGTGCCAGCAGCTTTCGGGAACAAGAGGCCCAGTACTTC. The chain couples TRBV7-3 to TRBJ2-5, with D possibly being TRBD2 (5 bases). In germline, CDR1 is SGHTA, CDR2 FQGTGA. There are 13 residues in the CDR3.

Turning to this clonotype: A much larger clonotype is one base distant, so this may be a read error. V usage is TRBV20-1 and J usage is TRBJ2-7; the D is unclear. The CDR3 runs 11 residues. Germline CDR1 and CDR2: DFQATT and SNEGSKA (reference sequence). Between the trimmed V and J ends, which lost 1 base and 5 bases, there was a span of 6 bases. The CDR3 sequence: CSARGIDEQYF. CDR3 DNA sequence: TGCAGTGCTAGAGGTATAGACGAGCAGTACTTC.

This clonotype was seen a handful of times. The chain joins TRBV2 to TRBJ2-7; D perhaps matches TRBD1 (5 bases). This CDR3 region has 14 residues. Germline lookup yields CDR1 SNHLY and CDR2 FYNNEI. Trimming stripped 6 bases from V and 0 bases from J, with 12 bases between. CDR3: CASSQGVSSYEQYF. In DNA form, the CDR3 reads TGTGCCAGCAGCCAAGGGGTCAGCTCCTACGAGCAGTACTTC. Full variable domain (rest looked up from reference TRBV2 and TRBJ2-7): EPEVTQTPSHQVTQMGQEVILRCVPISNHLYFYWYRQILGQKVEFLVSFYNNEISEKSEIFDDQFSVERPDGSNFTLKIRSTKLEDSAMYFCASSQGVSSYEQYFGPGTRLTVT.

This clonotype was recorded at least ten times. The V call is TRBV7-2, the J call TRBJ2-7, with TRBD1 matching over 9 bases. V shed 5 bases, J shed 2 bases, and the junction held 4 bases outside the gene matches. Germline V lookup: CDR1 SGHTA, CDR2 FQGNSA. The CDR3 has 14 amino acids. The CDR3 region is CASSTGQGPYEQYF. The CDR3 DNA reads TGTGCCAGCAGCACGGGACAGGGCCCCTACGAGCAGTACTTC.

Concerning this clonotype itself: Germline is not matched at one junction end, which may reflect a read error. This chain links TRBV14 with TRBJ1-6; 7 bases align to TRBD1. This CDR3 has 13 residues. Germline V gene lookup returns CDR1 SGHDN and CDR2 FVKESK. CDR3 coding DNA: TGTGCCAGCAGCAGGGGGCGAGGGTCACCCCCCCACTTT. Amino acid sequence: CASSRGRGSPPHF.

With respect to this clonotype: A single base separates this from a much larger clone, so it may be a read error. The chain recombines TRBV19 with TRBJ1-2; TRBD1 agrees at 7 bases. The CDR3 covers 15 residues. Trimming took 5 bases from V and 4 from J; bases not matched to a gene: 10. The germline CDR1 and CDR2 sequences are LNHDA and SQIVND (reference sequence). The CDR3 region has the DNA TGTGCCAGTAGTCGGACAGGCGAACCTTTCTATGGCTACACCTTC. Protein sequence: CASSRTGEPFYGYTF. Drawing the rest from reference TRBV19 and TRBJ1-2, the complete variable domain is DGGITQSPKYLFRKEGQNVTLSCEQNLNHDAMYWYRQDPGQGLRLIYYSQIVNDFQKGDIAEGYSVSREKKESFPLTVTSAQKNPTAFYLCASSRTGEPFYGYTFGSGTRLTVV.

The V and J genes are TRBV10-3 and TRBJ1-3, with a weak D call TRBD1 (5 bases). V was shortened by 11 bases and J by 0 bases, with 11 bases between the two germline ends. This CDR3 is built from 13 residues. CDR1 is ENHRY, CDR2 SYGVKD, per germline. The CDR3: CACQGSSGNTIYF. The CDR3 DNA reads TGTGCCTGTCAGGGTAGCTCTGGAAACACCATATATTTT.

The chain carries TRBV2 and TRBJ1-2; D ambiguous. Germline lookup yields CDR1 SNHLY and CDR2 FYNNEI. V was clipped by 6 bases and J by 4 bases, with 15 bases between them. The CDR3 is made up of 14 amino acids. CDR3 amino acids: CASRDAREGYGYTF. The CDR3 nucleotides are TGTGCCAGCAGGGACGCCCGGGAGGGCTATGGCTACACCTTC. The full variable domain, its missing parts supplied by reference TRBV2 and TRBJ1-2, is EPEVTQTPSHQVTQMGQEVILRCVPISNHLYFYWYRQILGQKVEFLVSFYNNEISEKSEIFDDQFSVERPDGSNFTLKIRSTKLEDSAMYFCASRDAREGYGYTFGSGTRLTVV.

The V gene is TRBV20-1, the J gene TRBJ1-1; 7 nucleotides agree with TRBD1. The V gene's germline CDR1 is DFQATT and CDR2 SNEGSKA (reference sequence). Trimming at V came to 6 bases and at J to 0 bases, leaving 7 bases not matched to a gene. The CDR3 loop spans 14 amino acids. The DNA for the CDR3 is TGCAGTGCCGACCCGACAGGGATGAACACTGAAGCTTTCTTT. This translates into CSADPTGMNTEAFF.

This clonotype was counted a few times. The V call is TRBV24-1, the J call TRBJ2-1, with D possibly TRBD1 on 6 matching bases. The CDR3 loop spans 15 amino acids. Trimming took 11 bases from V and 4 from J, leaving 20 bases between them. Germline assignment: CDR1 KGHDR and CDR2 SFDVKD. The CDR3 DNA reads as TGTGCCAGCAGCTTCCCCAGGGGAATGTACAATGAGCAGTTCTTC. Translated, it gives CASSFPRGMYNEQFF.

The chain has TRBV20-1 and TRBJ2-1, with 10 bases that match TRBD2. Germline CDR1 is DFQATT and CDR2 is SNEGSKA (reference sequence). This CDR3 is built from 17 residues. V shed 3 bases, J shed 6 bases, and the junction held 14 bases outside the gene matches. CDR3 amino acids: CSARGLAGASPRNEQFF. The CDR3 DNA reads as TGCAGTGCTAGGGGGCTAGCGGGGGCCTCCCCTCGCAATGAGCAGTTCTTC.

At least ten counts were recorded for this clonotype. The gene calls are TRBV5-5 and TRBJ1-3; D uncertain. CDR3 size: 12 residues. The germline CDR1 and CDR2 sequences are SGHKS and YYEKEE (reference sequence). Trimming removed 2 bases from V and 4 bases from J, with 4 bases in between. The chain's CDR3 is CASSLGGNTIYF. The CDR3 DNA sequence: TGTGCCAGCAGCTTAGGAGGAAACACCATATATTTT.

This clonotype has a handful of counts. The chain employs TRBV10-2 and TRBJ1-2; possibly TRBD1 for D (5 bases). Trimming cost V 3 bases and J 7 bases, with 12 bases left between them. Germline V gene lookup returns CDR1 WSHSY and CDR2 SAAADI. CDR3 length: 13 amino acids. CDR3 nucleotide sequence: TGCGCCAGCAGTGATCGGGGCGAGGGTGGCTACACCTTC. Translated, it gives CASSDRGEGGYTF.

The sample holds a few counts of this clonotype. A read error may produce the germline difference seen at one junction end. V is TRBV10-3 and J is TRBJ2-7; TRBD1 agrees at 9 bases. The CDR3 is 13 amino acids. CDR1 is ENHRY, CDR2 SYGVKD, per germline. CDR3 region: CATSTGGQNEQYF. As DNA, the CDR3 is TGTGCCACCAGTACAGGGGGCCAGAACGAGCAGTACTTC.